What follows are 13 T cell receptor beta chains derived from one specimen sequenced in a study of T cells in localized non-small cell lung cancer. The protocol was immunoSEQ multiplex PCR, while the TCRdb copy is restricted to in-frame clones and leaves out a portion. This table holds 45,000 to 70,000 clones, around 86% found once. Material: peripheral blood, obtained before any cancer treatment. The receptor source for this set is a woman aged 40 to 75 with stage I lung adenocarcinoma.

The rearrangement uses TRBV5-4 and TRBJ2-5, with 8 bases identical to TRBD1. CDR3 size: 15 residues. The trim removed 7 bases at V and 3 bases at J, leaving 11 bases unmatched. In germline, CDR1 is SGHNT, CDR2 YYREEE (reference sequence). The CDR3 nucleotides read TGTGCCAGCGCCGGCGGAGGACAGGGCAAAGAGACCCAGTACTTC. This codes for CASAGGGQGKETQYF.

The chain employs TRBV5-1 and TRBJ1-1, with D unresolved. The CDR3 extends over 13 amino acids. CDR1 is SGHRS and CDR2 is YFSETQ in the germline V gene. V dropped 0 bases and J dropped 4 bases, with 7 bases sitting between them. The CDR3 DNA sequence: TGCGCCAGCAGCTTGGCGGGGTCCACTGAAGCTTTCTTT. It encodes CASSLAGSTEAFF. Complete variable domain (other parts from reference TRBV5-1 and TRBJ1-1): KAGVTQTPRYLIKTRGQQVTLSCSPISGHRSVSWYQQTPGQGLQFLFEYFSETQRNKGNFPGRFSGRQFSNSRSEMNVSTLELGDSALYLCASSLAGSTEAFFGQGTRLTVV.

The V gene is TRBV6-5, the J gene TRBJ1-5; D is undetermined. Germline-derived CDR1 and CDR2 are MNHEY and SVGAGI. V was trimmed by 6 bases and J by 4 bases, leaving 10 bases between them. The CDR3 spans 13 residues. Written as DNA, the CDR3 is TGTGCCAGCAGAGGATCTTTTAATCAGCCCCAGCATTTT. Its protein product is CASRGSFNQPQHF.

This clone has only a few counts. This rearrangement joins TRBV29-1 to TRBJ1-5; weak D call: TRBD1 (5 bases). Germline V gene lookup returns CDR1 SQVTM and CDR2 ANQGSEA. The CDR3 runs 11 residues. V lost 4 bases and J lost 11, with 12 bases in between. DNA for the CDR3: TGCAGCGTTGTACTCGGCAGGGCCCAGCATTTT. This translates into CSVVLGRAQHF.

The chain is built from TRBV7-9 and TRBJ1-5; perhaps TRBD1 as D (5 bases). The CDR3 runs to 13 residues. From germline, CDR1 is SEHNR and CDR2 FQNEAQ (reference sequence). V was clipped by 2 bases and J by 8 bases, with 10 bases between them. CDR3 protein: CASSLSGSEPQHF. The DNA of the CDR3 is TGTGCCAGCAGCTTATCAGGGTCCGAGCCCCAGCATTTT.

V gene TRBV27 combines with J gene TRBJ1-1; D gene uncertain. Per the germline V gene, CDR1 is MNHEY and CDR2 is SMNVEV (reference sequence). Trimming removed 1 base at V and 5 bases at J, with 8 bases between. This CDR3 contains 13 residues. The CDR3 protein is CASSLLGRTEAFF. The CDR3 DNA reads as TGTGCCAGCAGTTTATTGGGGAGAACTGAAGCTTTCTTT.

The chain has TRBV19 and TRBJ2-1; the match to TRBD1 covers 9 bases. Germline V gene data show CDR1 as LNHDA and CDR2 as SQIVND (reference sequence). V lost 6 bases and J lost 8; bases outside the gene matches: 5. This CDR3 region has 13 residues. This CDR3 reads CASRRTGVHEQFF. In nucleotides, the CDR3 is TGTGCCAGTAGGCGGACAGGGGTCCATGAGCAGTTCTTC.

The chain links TRBV11-2 to TRBJ2-5; the D is unclear. Germline values: CDR1 SGHAT, CDR2 FQNNGV. V was cut by 5 bases and J by 0 bases, with 13 bases left in between. CDR3 length: 15 residues. The chain's CDR3 is CASSRMLQNQETQYF. The CDR3 region has the DNA TGTGCCAGCAGCCGGATGCTTCAGAACCAAGAGACCCAGTACTTC.

This clone is a singleton in its sample. The chain combines TRBV4-1 with TRBJ2-2; unclear D gene. Trimming pared 4 bases from V and 6 bases from J, leaving 9 bases between. Germline V gene data show CDR1 as MGHRA and CDR2 as YSYEKL. The CDR3 totals 13 residues. CDR3 coding DNA: TGCGCCAGCAGCCCCCGCAGCCCCGGGGAGCTGTTTTTT. Protein product: CASSPRSPGELFF.

The V gene is TRBV30, the J gene TRBJ1-1; 7 bases fit TRBD1. Losses at the gene ends were 3 bases for V and 0 bases for J; bases not matched to a gene: 4. The CDR3 totals 14 residues. Germline V gene sequence: CDR1 GTSNPN, CDR2 SVGIG (reference sequence). The CDR3 region has the DNA TGTGCCTGGAGCGGGGACAGAATGAACACTGAAGCTTTCTTT. Translating gives CAWSGDRMNTEAFF.

V gene TRBV28 combines with J gene TRBJ1-5; D is perhaps TRBD1 (6 bases). The length of the CDR3 is 15 residues. V lost 5 bases to trimming and J lost 5 bases, with 16 bases between them. Germline V gene data show CDR1 as MDHEN and CDR2 as SYDVKM. CDR3 amino acids: CASSTGTFLDQPQHF. The CDR3 nucleotides are TGTGCCAGCAGTACCGGGACATTTTTAGATCAGCCCCAGCATTTT.

The chain links TRBV28 to TRBJ1-1, with 7 positions matching TRBD1. Germline V gene sequence: CDR1 MDHEN, CDR2 SYDVKM. This CDR3 contains 15 residues. V was pared by 0 bases and J by 4 bases, with 5 bases of the junction left unmatched. This chain's CDR3 is CASSLWQGGATEAFF. CDR3 DNA sequence: TGTGCCAGCAGTTTATGGCAGGGGGGTGCCACTGAAGCTTTCTTT. The full variable domain, its missing parts supplied by reference TRBV28 and TRBJ1-1, is DVKVTQSSRYLVKRTGEKVFLECVQDMDHENMFWYRQDPGLGLRLIYFSYDVKMKEKGDIPEGYSVSREKKERFSLILESASTNQTSMYLCASSLWQGGATEAFFGQGTRLTVV.

The chain joins TRBV12-5 to TRBJ1-1; 7 bases fit TRBD1. Germline V CDR1 and CDR2: LGHNT, FRNRAP. The CDR3 contains 16 residues. Trimming cost V 1 base and J 0 bases; bases outside gene matches: 5. The CDR3 DNA sequence: TGTGCTAGTGGTTTGGCCACAGGGGTTGTGAACACTGAAGCTTTCTTT. Translated, it gives CASGLATGVVNTEAFF. The complete variable domain, with remaining parts taken from reference TRBV12-5 and TRBJ1-1, reads DARVTQTPRHKVTEMGQEVTMRCQPILGHNTVFWYRQTMMQGLELLAYFRNRAPLDDSGMPKDRFSAEMPDATLATLKIQPSEPRDSAVYFCASGLATGVVNTEAFFGQGTRLTVV.